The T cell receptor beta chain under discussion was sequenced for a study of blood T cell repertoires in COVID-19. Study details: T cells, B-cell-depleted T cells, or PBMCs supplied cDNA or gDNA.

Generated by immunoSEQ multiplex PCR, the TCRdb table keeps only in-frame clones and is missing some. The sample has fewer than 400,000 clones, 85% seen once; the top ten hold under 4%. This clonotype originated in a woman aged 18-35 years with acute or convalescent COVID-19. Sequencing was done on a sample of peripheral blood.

This CDR3 reads CASSSFSSSTDTQYF. CDR3 nucleotides: TGTGCCAGCAGCTCCTTCTCCAGTAGCACAGATACGCAGTATTTT. The V gene is TRBV5-4, the J gene TRBJ2-3; D is unclear. The V and J ends lost 3 bases and 0 bases respectively, with 11 bases between them. Germline CDR1 is SGHNT and CDR2 is YYREEE (reference sequence). CDR3 length equals 15 residues. Filled out from reference TRBV5-4 and TRBJ2-3, the complete variable domain reads ETGVTQSPTHLIKTRGQQVTLRCSSQSGHNTVSWYQQALGQGPQFIFQYYREEENGRGNFPPRFSGLQFPNYSSELNVNALELDDSALYLCASSSFSSSTDTQYFGPGTRLTVL.